A selection of T cell receptor beta chains follows, all from one sample in a study of Ad26.COV2.S vaccination and SARS-CoV-2 variants. The protocol was immunoSEQ multiplex PCR, while the TCRdb copy is restricted to in-frame clones and leaves out a portion. There are around 300,000 clones in the sample; about 89% occur only once, and under 6% lies in the top ten. The material was peripheral blood, obtained in a trial of Ad26.COV2.S vaccine versus placebo. These receptor sequences come from a person between 18 and 60 years old who received the Ad26.COV2.S COVID-19 vaccine or a placebo. The CDR3 runs from the conserved cysteine through the conserved F or W. A D gene is named only where the DNA matches it firmly. A row's size may be missing; if present it is once, few, many or a size class.

J	size	D	V	DNA	CDR3
TRBJ2-7	-	TRBD2	TRBV6-5	TGTGCCAGCAGGAGTAGCGGGAGGAGCTCCTACGAGCAGTACTTC	CASRSSGRSSYEQYF
TRBJ1-5	-	TRBD1	TRBV5-6	TGTGCCAGCAGCTTGGGACAGGGGGCTTATCAGCCCCAGCATTTT	CASSLGQGAYQPQHF
TRBJ2-5	-	-	TRBV5-4	TGTGCCAGCAGCTTGATTGCGGAGCAAGAGACCCAGTACTTC	CASSLIAEQETQYF
TRBJ2-2	-	-	TRBV19	TGTGCCAGTAGTAACAGGAGGGACACCGGGGAGCTGTTTTTT	CASSNRRDTGELFF
TRBJ1-1	-	TRBD1	TRBV19	TGTGCCAGTAGTATTCCTGGGTGGGGACAGGGTTCTCCGGAGAACACTGAAGCTTTCTTT	CASSIPGWGQGSPENTEAFF
TRBJ2-7	-	TRBD1	TRBV6-6	TGTGCCAGCAGAACTGGGACAGGGAGCGAGCAGTACTTC	CASRTGTGSEQYF
TRBJ2-7	-	TRBD1	TRBV28	TGTGCCAGCAGTGGACAGGTTAATTTCTACGAGCAGTACTTC	CASSGQVNFYEQYF
TRBJ2-6	-	-	TRBV29-1	TGCAGCGTTGAAATAATCCCCAGGGACTCTCTCGGGGCCAACGTCCTGACTTTC	CSVEIIPRDSLGANVLTF
TRBJ1-2	-	-	TRBV5-6	TGTGCCAGCAGCCCTGGGTATGGGGGTATGGCCTATGGCTACACCTTC	CASSPGYGGMAYGYTF
TRBJ1-1	-	TRBD1	TRBV18	TGTGCCAGCTCAGGACAGGGCGCTGAAGCTTTCTTT	CASSGQGAEAFF
TRBJ2-1	-	-	TRBV7-8	TGTGCCAGCAGCCTGAGGACTAACAATGAGCAGTTCTTC	CASSLRTNNEQFF
TRBJ2-1	-	TRBD1	TRBV6-5	TGTGCCAGCAGTTCCGGGACAGAGGACGAGGTGGTCTTC	CASSSGTEDEVVF
TRBJ2-3	-	TRBD1	TRBV9	TGTGCCAGCAGCGCCTTGACAGGGGGCACAGATACGCAGTATTTT	CASSALTGGTDTQYF
TRBJ2-3	-	TRBD1	TRBV19	TGTGCCAGTAGTATCGGGACAGGGAACACAGATACGCAGTATTTT	CASSIGTGNTDTQYF
TRBJ2-7	few	TRBD2	TRBV5-5	TGTGCCAGCAGCTTGACTAGCGGGGTCACCTACGAGCAGTACTTC	CASSLTSGVTYEQYF
TRBJ1-3	-	-	TRBV5-1	TGCGCCAGCAGGGTCGAGTCGAGTGGAAACACCATATATTTT	CASRVESSGNTIYF
TRBJ2-2	-	-	TRBV6-5	TGTGCCAGCAATCTAGGAGGGGGAAACATCGGGGAGCTGTTTTTT	CASNLGGGNIGELFF
TRBJ2-2	-	TRBD1	TRBV19	TGTGCCAGTAGTGGGACAGGGCAAATAGGGGAGCTGTTTTTT	CASSGTGQIGELFF
TRBJ1-5	few	-	TRBV30	TGTGCCTGGACCCACGGGTTGGGGCAGCCCCAGCATTTT	CAWTHGLGQPQHF
TRBJ2-7	-	TRBD1	TRBV2	TGTGCCAGCAGTGCCCTCCCTCGGGACAGGGTTTACGAGCAGTACTTC	CASSALPRDRVYEQYF
TRBJ1-1	-	-	TRBV3-1/TRBV3-2	TGTGCCAGCAGCCCTACGGGACTAAGCACTGAAGCTTTCTTT	CASSPTGLSTEAFF
TRBJ2-2	-	-	TRBV7-9	TGTGCCAGCAGCAAGAGAGGGGAAATAAACACCGGGGAGCTGTTTTTT	CASSKRGEINTGELFF
TRBJ2-2	-	TRBD1	TRBV29-1	TGCAGCGTTGAAGAACAGGGGGCAGGCACCGGGGAGCTGTTTTTT	CSVEEQGAGTGELFF
TRBJ1-6	-	-	TRBV5-8	TGTGCCAGCAGCTCGGACCCTTCGAGCTCCTATAATTCACCCCTCCACTTT	CASSSDPSSSYNSPLHF
TRBJ2-7	-	TRBD1	TRBV28	TGTGCCAGCTGTGGGACAGGTGATTCCTACGAGCAGTACTTC	CASCGTGDSYEQYF
TRBJ1-5	-	-	TRBV7-6	TGTGCCAGCAGCGCCGAGGTGGCAGGCGCCAATCAGCCCCAGCATTTT	CASSAEVAGANQPQHF
TRBJ2-2	-	TRBD2	TRBV5-4	TGTGCCAGCAGTCCGGGACTAGCGGCCGGGGAGCTGTTTTTT	CASSPGLAAGELFF
TRBJ2-3	-	-	TRBV5-6	TGTGCCAGCAGCATTAGCACAGATACGCAGTATTTT	CASSISTDTQYF
TRBJ2-7	-	-	TRBV6-6	TGTGCCAGCAGCCCTGGGTCCCGCTCCTACGAGCAGTACTTC	CASSPGSRSYEQYF
TRBJ2-1	-	TRBD1	TRBV2	TGTGCCAGCAGTGAAGAGGGGGCTTCCTACAATGAGCAGTTCTTC	CASSEEGASYNEQFF
TRBJ2-7	-	TRBD2	TRBV14	TGTGCCAGTTCCTCCGGGGGTAGCGGGAGAAAAGGCGAGCAGTACTTC	CASSSGGSGRKGEQYF
TRBJ1-2	-	-	TRBV19	TGTGCCAGTAAAGAAGCCCAGGGCTATGGCTACACCTTC	CASKEAQGYGYTF
TRBJ2-1	-	-	TRBV12-5	TGTGCTAGTGCCGACTGGGGGGGGCCTTCCTATGAGCAGTTCTTC	CASADWGGPSYEQFF
TRBJ2-4	-	-	TRBV7-8	TGTGCCAGCAGCGTGTTAGAACCGACCAAAAACATTCAGTACTTC	CASSVLEPTKNIQYF
TRBJ1-3	-	-	TRBV2	TGTGCCAGCAGTTCGGACACAGCTGGAAACACCATATATTTT	CASSSDTAGNTIYF
TRBJ1-2	-	-	TRBV5-1	TGCGCCAGCAGCTTGGAGGCAGGGCTCGGCTACACCTTC	CASSLEAGLGYTF
TRBJ2-1	-	-	TRBV7-9	TGTGCCAGCAGCTTAGAACCCCATCGGGAGCAGTTCTTC	CASSLEPHREQFF
TRBJ1-6	-	-	TRBV28	TGTGCCAGCAGTTCCGTAAATACGGCAGGGGAGGCTTCACCCCTCCACTTT	CASSSVNTAGEASPLHF
TRBJ1-2	few	-	TRBV6-5	TGTGCCAGCAGCCCCGGGACGGTCTATGGCTACACCTTC	CASSPGTVYGYTF
TRBJ1-1	-	-	TRBV9	TGTGCCAGCAGCGTACGAAGGGACGGGAACACTGAAGCTTTCTTT	CASSVRRDGNTEAFF
TRBJ1-4	-	-	TRBV28	TGTGCCAGTCAGGAGCTTAATGAAAAACTGTTTTTT	CASQELNEKLFF
TRBJ2-3	-	-	TRBV5-1	TGCGCCAGCAGCTTGGCGGAGCCCTTCACAGATACGCAGTATTTT	CASSLAEPFTDTQYF
TRBJ1-1	once	-	TRBV6-2/TRBV6-3	TGTGCCAGCAGTTTGACAGGGAACACTGAAGCTTTCTTT	CASSLTGNTEAFF
TRBJ2-3	-	TRBD2	TRBV29-1	TGCAGCGTTGATCTAGCGGGGGGGATCACAGATACGCAGTATTTT	CSVDLAGGITDTQYF
TRBJ2-2	few	-	TRBV9	TGTGCCAGCAGCGTAGTCCCGAACACCGGGGAGCTGTTTTTT	CASSVVPNTGELFF
TRBJ2-1	-	TRBD2	TRBV7-9	TGTGCCAGCAGCTCAAACGGGGCGGCTAGCGGGTACAATGAGCAGTTCTTC	CASSSNGAASGYNEQFF
TRBJ2-1	-	TRBD2	TRBV4-2	TGTGCCAGCAGCCCTGGGACTAGCGGGGGGATGGATGAGCAGTTCTTC	CASSPGTSGGMDEQFF
TRBJ2-2	few	-	TRBV5-1	TGCGCCAGCAGCTTGTCGACAGGGAACACCGGGGAGCTGTTTTTT	CASSLSTGNTGELFF
TRBJ2-5	-	TRBD2	TRBV19	TGTGCCAGTAGTATGGGACTAGCGGCTGAGACCCAGTACTTC	CASSMGLAAETQYF
TRBJ2-2	-	TRBD1	TRBV19	TGTGCCAGTAGTAGGGACAGGGTGTACACCGGGGAGCTGTTTTTT	CASSRDRVYTGELFF
TRBJ2-7	-	-	TRBV27	TGTGCCAGCAGTCCTCGTCCAGGGGACTCCTACGAGCAGTACTTC	CASSPRPGDSYEQYF
TRBJ1-3	once	-	TRBV10-3	TGTGCCATCAAAAACACGGTTACCTCTGGAAACACCATATATTTT	CAIKNTVTSGNTIYF
TRBJ2-1	-	-	TRBV5-4	TGTGCCAGCAGCCCCCAGGGGGGAAGAGGCAATGAGCAGTTCTTC	CASSPQGGRGNEQFF